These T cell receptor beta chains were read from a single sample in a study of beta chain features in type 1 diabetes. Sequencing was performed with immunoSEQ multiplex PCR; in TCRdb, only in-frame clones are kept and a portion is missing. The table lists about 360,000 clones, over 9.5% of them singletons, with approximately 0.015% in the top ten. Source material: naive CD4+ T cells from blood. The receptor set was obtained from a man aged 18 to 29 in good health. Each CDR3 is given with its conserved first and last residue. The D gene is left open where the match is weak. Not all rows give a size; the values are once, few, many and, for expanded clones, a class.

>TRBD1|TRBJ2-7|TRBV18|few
CASSPPFGTGFFDEQYF
TGTGCCAGCTCACCACCATTCGGGACAGGGTTTTTCGACGAGCAGTACTTC
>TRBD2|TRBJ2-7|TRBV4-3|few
CASSQESGLAGGAAYEQYF
TGCGCCAGCAGCCAAGAATCCGGACTAGCGGGGGGCGCGGCCTACGAGCAGTACTTC
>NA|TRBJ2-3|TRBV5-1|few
CASDEGGTDTQYF
TGCGCCAGCGATGAAGGGGGCACAGATACGCAGTATTTT
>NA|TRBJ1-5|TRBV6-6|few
CASSHRAEQAQHF
TGTGCCAGCAGCCACAGGGCGGAACAGGCCCAGCATTTT
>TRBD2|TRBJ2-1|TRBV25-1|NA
CASSKGLAGGVGGYEQFF
TGTGCCAGCAGTAAGGGACTAGCGGGAGGGGTTGGGGGATACGAGCAGTTCTTC
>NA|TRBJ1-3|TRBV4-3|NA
CASSQGIGTTGNTIYF
TGCGCCAGCAGCCAAGGTATAGGAACTACTGGAAACACCATATATTTT
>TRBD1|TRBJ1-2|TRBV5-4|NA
CASSWGQELNPYTF
TGTGCCAGCAGCTGGGGACAGGAGCTAAACCCCTACACCTTC
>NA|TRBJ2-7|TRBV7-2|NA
CASSLGDLWGEQYF
TGTGCCAGCAGCTTAGGGGACTTATGGGGGGAGCAGTACTTC
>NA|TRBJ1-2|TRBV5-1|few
CASSLGSSTYYGYTF
TGCGCCAGCAGCTTGGGATCGTCGACATACTATGGCTACACCTTC
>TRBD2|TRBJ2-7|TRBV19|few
CASSPGLAGVYEQYF
TGTGCCAGTAGCCCGGGACTAGCGGGAGTCTACGAGCAGTACTTC